Detailed here is one T cell receptor (beta chain). The CDR3 is 12 residues long. Trimming pared 1 base from V and 7 bases from J, leaving 5 bases between. Germline CDR1 reads SGHVS; CDR2 reads FNYEAQ. These data come from a study of T cell changes during pregnancy in multiple sclerosis. Method: immunoSEQ multiplex PCR; TCRdb's copy keeps in-frame clones and lacks some. The table shows approximately 97,000 clones, with about nine tenths occurring only once. This clonotype was obtained from a female donor in good health, enrolled as a control in a pregnancy study. This sequence joins TRBV7-6 and TRBJ2-1; D is ambiguous. Source: peripheral blood, taken in the second trimester of pregnancy. The CDR3 spells CASSLGSNEQFF. The CDR3 DNA sequence: TGTGCCAGCAGCTTAGGGAGTAATGAGCAGTTCTTC.